In its sample, the clone carrying this TCR beta chain was seen once. The data were produced by immunoSEQ multiplex PCR, yet TCRdb's version contains in-frame clones alone and is incomplete. There are 450,000 to 550,000 clones in the sample; 89% occur only once, and over 2% lies in the top ten. Stated treatment: roughly 20 received Ad26.COV2.S at low or high dose, single or two shots; about 5 received placebo; per-sample allocation not given. The investigators took samples on day 63 after the first vaccine or placebo injection. The data belong to a study of Ad26.COV2.S vaccination and SARS-CoV-2 variants. Source: peripheral blood, taken in a trial of Ad26.COV2.S vaccine versus placebo. The receptor comes from a person between 18 and 65 years old who received the Ad26.COV2.S COVID-19 vaccine or a placebo.

In DNA, the CDR3 is TGTGCCAGCAGCACCCGACTAGGCCCAGATACGCAGTATTTT. It translates to CASSTRLGPDTQYF. The genes are TRBV14 and TRBJ2-3; D perhaps matches TRBD2 (6 bases). The CDR3 sequence is 14 residues long. Germline CDR1 and CDR2: SGHDN and FVKESK. The ends were cut back, 5 bases at V and 4 bases at J, with 13 bases in the middle.